Listed here are 30 T cell receptor beta chains from one sample, sequenced in a study of T cells in Graves' hyperthyroidism and ophthalmopathy. TCR beta CDR3 region amplification was performed from RNA transcripts. During a first-round RT-PCR of the TCR CDR3, the HTBI primer set was used. TCRdb reprocessed the multiplex PCR reads via MiXCR and lists one record per CDR3 protein. The sample lists 490,000 or so distinct CDR3 sequences; about 45% were seen once. Material: peripheral blood or thyroid tissue (not recorded which). These receptors were collected from an adult woman with Graves' disease, either hyperthyroidism or ophthalmopathy (not recorded which).

Turning to this clonotype: One base away lies a much larger clone, so this may be a sequencing read error. J is TRBJ1-6 and V is TRBV10-3; D is undetermined. This CDR3 region has 14 residues. CDR1 and CDR2 (germline): ENHRY, SYGVKD. The V gene lost 10 bases and the J gene lost 6 bases, with 16 bases spanning the gap. The CDR3, as DNA: TGTGCCACCAGCCGGACCGGACCTAATTCACCCCTCCACTTT. This codes for CATSRTGPNSPLHF.

The rearrangement links TRBV7-2 to TRBJ1-2; D gene unclear. Looked up from germline, CDR1 is SGHTA and CDR2 is FQGNSA. The V gene lost 3 bases and the J gene lost 2 bases, with 7 bases spanning the gap. This CDR3 is 13 amino acids long. CDR3 in amino acids: CASSLVENYGYTF. The CDR3 nucleotides are TGTGCCAGCAGCTTGGTGGAGAACTATGGCTACACCTTC.

This clonotype was picked up many times. This chain joins TRBV25-1 and TRBJ2-7; D may correspond to TRBD1 or TRBD2 (6 bases each). Germline V gene lookup returns CDR1 MGHDK and CDR2 SYGVNS. The CDR3 runs to 15 residues. V was clipped by 3 bases and J by 5 bases, with 17 bases between them. The CDR3 nucleotides are TGTGCCAGCAGTGATAGGGGGAGGCAGGCCCACGAGCAGTACTTC. Residues: CASSDRGRQAHEQYF.

This clonotype was detected only once. The rearrangement joins TRBV20-1 to TRBJ1-1; a possible D gene is TRBD1 (5 bases). Germline CDR1 DFQATT, CDR2 SNEGSKA (reference sequence). The CDR3 extends over 11 amino acids. The ends were cut back, 7 bases at V and 3 bases at J, with 9 bases in the middle. The chain's CDR3 is CSVVGHTEAFF. Here the CDR3 DNA reads TGCAGTGTAGTGGGGCACACTGAAGCTTTCTTT.

V gene TRBV24-1 combines with J gene TRBJ2-3; 7 nucleotides agree with TRBD2. Germline CDR1 is KGHDR and CDR2 is SFDVKD. The length of the CDR3 is 11 residues. J gave up 8 bases and V 9 bases, and 4 bases lay outside the gene matches. CDR3 coding DNA: TGTGCCACCTCCCCGGGGGGTACGCAGTATTTT. Translated, it gives CATSPGGTQYF.

V usage is TRBV7-3 and J usage is TRBJ1-1; D might be TRBD1 (5 bases). Germline V CDR1 and CDR2: SGHTA, FQGTGA. CDR3 size: 15 residues. V lost 6 bases and J 4 bases, leaving 18 bases between the germline ends. CDR3 DNA: TGTGCCAGCAGTCCTGGGGCAGGGCTGGGCACTGAAGCTTTCTTT. It specifies CASSPGAGLGTEAFF.

The chain employs TRBV19 and TRBJ1-5; D not certain. V was shortened by 6 bases and J by 5 bases, with 11 bases between the two germline ends. Germline V CDR1 and CDR2: LNHDA, SQIVND (reference sequence). The CDR3 runs to 13 residues. As DNA, the CDR3 is TGTGCCAGTAGCACCGGGATCCATCAGCCCCAGCATTTT. It translates to CASSTGIHQPQHF. Combining the CDR3 with reference TRBV19 and TRBJ1-5 gives the whole variable domain DGGITQSPKYLFRKEGQNVTLSCEQNLNHDAMYWYRQDPGQGLRLIYYSQIVNDFQKGDIAEGYSVSREKKESFPLTVTSAQKNPTAFYLCASSTGIHQPQHFGDGTRLSIL.

The sample holds many counts of this clonotype. The chain combines TRBV20-1 with TRBJ1-5, with a weak D call TRBD1 (6 bases). CDR3 length: 13 residues. Germline loops: CDR1 DFQATT, CDR2 SNEGSKA (reference sequence). V was pared by 6 bases and J by 5 bases, with 14 bases between. The CDR3 coding sequence is TGCAGTGCAGGGACACGTCAAGATCAGCCCCAGCATTTT. It specifies CSAGTRQDQPQHF.

The chain recombines TRBV29-1 with TRBJ1-2; 8 bases map to TRBD1. With V trimmed by 6 bases and J by 4 bases, 13 bases remained unmatched. The CDR3 is 15 amino acids. The germline CDR1 and CDR2 sequences are SQVTM and ANQGSEA. CDR3 region: CSVDGAGGAGYGYTF. DNA for the CDR3: TGCAGCGTCGATGGGGCAGGGGGCGCTGGCTATGGCTACACCTTC. The full variable domain, with the rest looked up from reference TRBV29-1 and TRBJ1-2, is SAVISQKPSRDICQRGTSLTIQCQVDSQVTMMFWYRQQPGQSLTLIATANQGSEATYESGFVIDKFPISRPNLTFSTLTVSNMSPEDSSIYLCSVDGAGGAGYGYTFGSGTRLTVV.

This chain uses TRBV4-1 with TRBJ1-1, with 7 bases fitting TRBD1. The ends lost 2 bases at V and 0 bases at J; junction bases unmatched: 6. The length of the CDR3 is 16 residues. Germline assignment: CDR1 MGHRA and CDR2 YSYEKL. In DNA form, the CDR3 reads TGCGCCAGCAGCCAAAAAGAGGGACAGCTGAACACTGAAGCTTTCTTT. Translation: CASSQKEGQLNTEAFF.

The chain recombines TRBV7-8 with TRBJ2-5; 9 nucleotides match TRBD1. With 1 base clipped from V and 7 bases from J, the junction kept 10 bases outside the gene matches. Germline loops: CDR1 SGHVS, CDR2 FQNEAQ. The CDR3 consists of 16 residues. The CDR3, as DNA: TGTGCCAGCAGCTTAGGTCCATTGGGACAGGGCTGGACCCAGTACTTC. Translated, it gives CASSLGPLGQGWTQYF.

This clonotype was seen ten or more times. V and J are TRBV6-5 and TRBJ2-7; D remains unclear. Trimming took off 6 bases at V and 2 bases at J, with 14 bases between the two ends. Germline values: CDR1 MNHEY, CDR2 SVGAGI. This CDR3 is built from 14 residues. The CDR3 DNA reads as TGTGCCAGCAGCTTGGAACTTGGGACCTACGAGCAGTACTTC. Encoded protein: CASSLELGTYEQYF.

This clonotype appeared once. The chain is built from TRBV29-1 and TRBJ2-7; tentatively, D is TRBD1 or TRBD2 (5 bases each). Trimming removed 6 bases from V and 9 bases from J, with 15 bases in between. The CDR3 has 11 residues. Germline lookup yields CDR1 SQVTM and CDR2 ANQGSEA. The CDR3 here is CSVRDQSGQYF. The CDR3 region has the DNA TGCAGCGTACGGGACCAGTCGGGGCAGTACTTC.

The sample holds many counts of this clonotype. This sequence joins TRBV7-2 and TRBJ1-5; D gene unclear. The CDR3 has 15 amino acids. V lost 2 bases and J lost 4, with 12 bases in between. The germline CDR1 and CDR2 sequences are SGHTA and FQGNSA. CDR3 in amino acids: CASSLLSQTNQPQHF. The CDR3 coding sequence is TGTGCCAGCAGCTTACTATCCCAGACTAATCAGCCCCAGCATTTT.

V is TRBV10-3 and J is TRBJ2-2; D possibly corresponds to TRBD2 (7 bases). Germline CDR1 ENHRY, CDR2 SYGVKD. The CDR3 extends over 15 amino acids. Trimming took off 4 bases at V and 5 bases at J, with 14 bases between the two ends. DNA for the CDR3: TGTGCCATCAGTGCGCAGGGGAGGGAAACCGGGGAGCTGTTTTTT. It encodes CAISAQGRETGELFF.

As regards this clonotype: Its ends do not fully match the called genes, so a read error is possible. This sequence joins TRBV7-3 and TRBJ1-2; D is unresolved. Germline V lookup: CDR1 SGHTA, CDR2 FQGTGA. There are 16 residues in the CDR3. This chain's CDR3 is CASSQVGIDEQYGYTF. In DNA form, the CDR3 reads TGCGCCAGCAGCCAAGTCGGGATCGACGAGCAGTATGGCTACACCTTC.

Many counts were recorded for this clonotype. The V call is TRBV29-1, the J call TRBJ1-5, with D possibly being TRBD1 (5 bases). The CDR3 runs to 13 residues. The V end lost 3 bases, the J end lost 6 bases, and 12 bases lay between the germline ends. The V gene's germline CDR1 is SQVTM and CDR2 ANQGSEA. The chain's CDR3 is CSVESGPGQPQHF. CDR3 nucleotide sequence: TGCAGCGTTGAGTCAGGGCCAGGTCAGCCCCAGCATTTT.

The genes are TRBV18 and TRBJ2-6; D unclear. Between the trimmed V and J ends, which lost 2 bases and 0 bases, there was a span of 5 bases. The germline CDR1 and CDR2 sequences are KGHSH and LQKENI. This CDR3 is built from 15 residues. CDR3 loop: CASSPGNSGANVLTF. The CDR3 coding sequence is TGTGCCAGCTCACCAGGGAACTCTGGGGCCAACGTCCTGACTTTC.

This chain connects TRBV10-3 to TRBJ2-1, with 15 bases lining up with TRBD2. V shed 7 bases, J shed 5 bases, and the junction held 9 bases outside the gene matches. The germline CDR1 and CDR2 sequences are ENHRY and SYGVKD. CDR3 size: 17 residues. The CDR3, as DNA: TGTGCCATCACCTCCGGGACTAGCGGGAGGCCGAACAATGAGCAGTTCTTC. This translates into CAITSGTSGRPNNEQFF.

This clonotype was counted a few times. The chain links TRBV19 to TRBJ1-5; 8 nucleotides match TRBD1. The V segment lost 5 bases and the J segment 6 bases; nucleotides outside the gene matches: 9. CDR1 and CDR2 from the germline V gene are LNHDA and SQIVND (reference sequence). This CDR3 has 15 amino acids. CDR3 in DNA: TGTGCCAGTAGTCCCCCGACAGGGGTGGGTCAGCCCCAGCATTTT. As protein: CASSPPTGVGQPQHF.

DNA for the CDR3: TGCGCCAGCAGCCAAGTCAGGGCCCAGGGGGCTGGAAGCACCTTC. Encoded protein: CASSQVRAQGAGSTF. This chain links TRBV4-1 with TRBJ1-2, with 8 bases identical to TRBD1. This CDR3 has 15 amino acids. Trimming at V came to 1 base and at J to 13 bases, leaving 14 bases not matched to a gene. Germline V gene lookup returns CDR1 MGHRA and CDR2 YSYEKL.

J is TRBJ1-6 and V is TRBV29-1, with D maybe TRBD1 (5 bases). Germline loops: CDR1 SQVTM, CDR2 ANQGSEA. The CDR3 runs to 13 residues. Trimming shortened V by 1 base and J by 7 bases, and 8 bases separated the two germline ends. CDR3 amino acids: CSVEGGTNSPLHF. The DNA of the CDR3 is TGCAGCGTTGAAGGGGGCACGAATTCACCCCTCCACTTT.

This chain uses TRBV5-1 with TRBJ2-7, with 11 nucleotides matching TRBD1. The DNA end lines up better with TRBJ2-5; the J call may be wrong. Germline CDR1 reads SGHRS; CDR2 reads YFSETQ. This CDR3 comprises 12 residues. The CDR3 spells CASSGTGGTQYF. As DNA, the CDR3 is TGCGCCAGCAGCGGGACAGGGGGGACCCAGTACTTC.

The rearrangement links TRBV24-1 to TRBJ1-1; no clear D. Germline V gene data show CDR1 as KGHDR and CDR2 as SFDVKD. V lost 3 bases, J lost 4 bases, and 5 bases lay in between. The CDR3 has 12 amino acids. CDR3 residues: CATSDGATEAFF. The CDR3, as DNA: TGTGCCACCAGTGATGGTGCCACTGAAGCTTTCTTT.

This rearrangement joins TRBV6-2 or TRBV6-3 to TRBJ2-7; D is unresolved. Germline CDR1 is MNHEY and CDR2 is SVGEGT. The CDR3 is 13 residues long. Trimming pared 3 bases from V and 2 bases from J, leaving 8 bases between. Written as DNA, the CDR3 is TGTGCCAGCAGTTATTCTAGGGCCTACGAGCAGTACTTC. Its protein product is CASSYSRAYEQYF.

This rearrangement joins TRBV13 to TRBJ1-6; D unresolved. Trimming pared 6 bases from V and 10 bases from J, leaving 16 bases between. CDR3 length: 14 residues. Germline V gene data show CDR1 as PRHDT and CDR2 as FYEKMQ (reference sequence). DNA of the CDR3: TGTGCCAGCAGGCCGGGCCTTACTCGGTCACCCCTCCACTTT. Translation gives CASRPGLTRSPLHF.

The V call is TRBV7-2, the J call TRBJ1-2; 7 bases match TRBD1. This CDR3 contains 15 residues. The ends lost 5 bases at V and 4 bases at J; junction bases unmatched: 10. From germline, CDR1 is SGHTA and CDR2 FQGNSA. In nucleotides, the CDR3 is TGTGCCAGCAGCACCCAGGGGGGAGCATCCTATGGCTACACCTTC. It translates to CASSTQGGASYGYTF.

This clonotype was found many times. The chain is built from TRBV3-1 and TRBJ1-2; D unclear. Between the trimmed V and J ends, which lost 8 bases and 8 bases, there was a span of 15 bases. In germline, CDR1 is LGHDT, CDR2 YNNKEL (reference sequence). The CDR3 covers 12 residues. The CDR3 here is CASRRGSGGYTF. Written as DNA, the CDR3 is TGTGCCAGCCGCCGTGGTTCGGGGGGCTACACCTTC.

The genes are TRBV29-1 and TRBJ2-5; tentatively, D is TRBD1 (6 bases). V was clipped by 3 bases and J by 5 bases, with 13 bases between them. The CDR3 loop spans 13 amino acids. Germline V gene data show CDR1 as SQVTM and CDR2 as ANQGSEA. CDR3 in DNA: TGCAGCGTTGATTGGGGGCTTGGGGAGACCCAGTACTTC. Encoded protein: CSVDWGLGETQYF.

In this sample, this clonotype turned up a few times. The chain employs TRBV10-3 and TRBJ2-5, with D tentatively TRBD2 (6 bases). Trimming stripped 9 bases from V and 5 bases from J, with 16 bases between. This CDR3 contains 13 residues. Germline CDR1 and CDR2: ENHRY and SYGVKD. The CDR3 protein is CAIVDTGVETQYF. CDR3 in DNA: TGTGCCATTGTGGACACGGGAGTGGAGACCCAGTACTTC.